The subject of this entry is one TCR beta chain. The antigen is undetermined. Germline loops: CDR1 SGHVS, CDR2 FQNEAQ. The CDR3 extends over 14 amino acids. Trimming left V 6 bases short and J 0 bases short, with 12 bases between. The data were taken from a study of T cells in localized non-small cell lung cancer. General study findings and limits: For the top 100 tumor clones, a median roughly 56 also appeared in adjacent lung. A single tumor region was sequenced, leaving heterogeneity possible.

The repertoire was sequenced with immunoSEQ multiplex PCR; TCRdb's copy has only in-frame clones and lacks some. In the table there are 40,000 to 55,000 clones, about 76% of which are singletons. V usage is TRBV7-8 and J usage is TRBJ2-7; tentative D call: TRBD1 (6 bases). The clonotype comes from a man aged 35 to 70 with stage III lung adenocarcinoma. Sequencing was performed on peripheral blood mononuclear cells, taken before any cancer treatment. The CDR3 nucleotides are TGTGCCAGCAGTTCACGGACAGACTCCTACGAGCAGTACTTC. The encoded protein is CASSSRTDSYEQYF. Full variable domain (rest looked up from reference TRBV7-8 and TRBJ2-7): GAGVSQSPRYKVAKRGQDVALRCDPISGHVSLFWYQQALGQGPEFLTYFQNEAQLDKSGLPSDRFFAERPEGSVSTLKIQRTQQEDSAVYLCASSSRTDSYEQYFGPGTRLTVT.